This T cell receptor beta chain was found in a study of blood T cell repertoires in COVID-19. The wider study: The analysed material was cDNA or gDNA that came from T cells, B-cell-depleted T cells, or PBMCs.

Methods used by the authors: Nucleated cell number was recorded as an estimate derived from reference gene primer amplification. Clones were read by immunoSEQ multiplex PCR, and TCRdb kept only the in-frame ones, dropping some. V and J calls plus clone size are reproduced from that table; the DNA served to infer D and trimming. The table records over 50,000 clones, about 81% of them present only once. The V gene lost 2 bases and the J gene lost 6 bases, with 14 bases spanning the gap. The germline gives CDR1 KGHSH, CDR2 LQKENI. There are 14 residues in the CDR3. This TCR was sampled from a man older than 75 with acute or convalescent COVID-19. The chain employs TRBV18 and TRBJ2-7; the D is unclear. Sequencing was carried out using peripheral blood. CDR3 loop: CASSPGAVAGEQYF. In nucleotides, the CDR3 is TGTGCCAGCTCACCAGGCGCGGTCGCCGGCGAGCAGTACTTC. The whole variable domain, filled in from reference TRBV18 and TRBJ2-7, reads NAGVMQNPRHLVRRRGQEARLRCSPMKGHSHVYWYRQLPEEGLKFMVYLQKENIIDESGMPKERFSAEFPKEGPSILRIQQVVRGDSAAYFCASSPGAVAGEQYFGPGTRLTVT.